The rows below give T cell receptor beta chains drawn from one sample of a study of cytomegalovirus exposure and HLA in healthy donors. TCRdb keeps only in-frame clones here, not all; method: immunoSEQ multiplex PCR. In total, the table holds approximately 150,000 clones. The specimen sequenced was PBMCs. The receptors here all came from a woman aged 40 to 50 in good health and CMV-seronegative. Each CDR3 is given with its conserved first and last residue. Each record gives: D gene, V gene, J gene, CDR3 DNA, CDR3 protein. D genes are given only for firm matches.

TRBD2	TRBV5-1	TRBJ2-1	TGCGCCAGCAGCTTGGCCACTAGCGGGGGAGAGGGCGAGCAGTTCTTC	CASSLATSGGEGEQFF
-	TRBV7-9	TRBJ2-5	TGTGCCAGCAGCTCGCACCGGGTTCACCAAGAGACCCAGTACTTC	CASSSHRVHQETQYF
-	TRBV2	TRBJ1-1	TGTGCCAGCATCCCCGAGGGGGTGGGCTCCGAAGCTTTCTTT	CASIPEGVGSEAFF
-	TRBV10-3	TRBJ2-1	TGTGCCATCGGGCAGCCAGCTATAAGCTCCTACAATGAGCAGTTCTTC	CAIGQPAISSYNEQFF
-	TRBV5-1	TRBJ2-5	TGCGCCAGCAGCGCGGGACTCGTAAAAGAGACCCAGTACTTC	CASSAGLVKETQYF
TRBD2	TRBV28	TRBJ2-6	TGTGCCTCTAGCGGGGGGGCCGCTGGGGCCAACGTCCTGACTTTC	CASSGGAAGANVLTF
-	TRBV11-3	TRBJ1-1	TGTGCCAGCAGCTTACAGGGGAACACTGAAGCTTTCTTT	CASSLQGNTEAFF
-	TRBV28	TRBJ1-1	TGTGCCAGCACCCGCTCAGGGGTCGCTAACGGTGAAGCTTTCTTT	CASTRSGVANGEAFF
-	TRBV5-1	TRBJ1-2	TGCGCCAGCAGTGCAGGGGCGCGGTATGGCTACACCTTC	CASSAGARYGYTF
-	TRBV19	TRBJ2-7	TGTGCCAGTAGCGATAGGGGGAATACAGGGAACGAGCAGTACTTC	CASSDRGNTGNEQYF
-	TRBV7-2	TRBJ2-3	TGTGCCAGCAGCTTAGCAACAGGGTTAGATACGCAGTATTTT	CASSLATGLDTQYF
-	TRBV19	TRBJ1-6	TGTGCCAGTAGTTCCCCGGGATCCTATAATTCACCCCTCCACTTT	CASSSPGSYNSPLHF
TRBD1	TRBV19	TRBJ1-5	TGTGCCAGTAGTAAAATTATTGGACAGGGACTCAATCAGCCCCAGCATTTT	CASSKIIGQGLNQPQHF
-	TRBV18	TRBJ2-3	TGTGCCAGCTCTGGGTCGAGGGACTCGACTAGCACAGATACGCAGTATTTT	CASSGSRDSTSTDTQYF
-	TRBV4-2	TRBJ2-2	TGTGCCAGCAGCCAAGTCAGCGCCGGGGAGCTGTTTTTT	CASSQVSAGELFF
-	TRBV10-3	TRBJ2-5	TGTGCCATCAGTGACAATAATGGGGCCCAAGAGACCCAGTACTTC	CAISDNNGAQETQYF
TRBD1	TRBV7-8	TRBJ1-6	TGTGCCAGCAGGACAGGACAGGGTTTGAATTCACCCCTCCACTTT	CASRTGQGLNSPLHF
-	TRBV19	TRBJ1-2	TGTGCCAGTAGTATTCCCCCCGGGAGTGGCTACACCTTC	CASSIPPGSGYTF
-	TRBV5-1	TRBJ2-1	TGCGCCAGCAGCCGCGAAACCTCTAGCACTGAGCAGTTCTTC	CASSRETSSTEQFF
-	TRBV19	TRBJ1-1	TGTGCCAGTAGAAGGGGAGGACAAAACACTGAAGCTTTCTTT	CASRRGGQNTEAFF
-	TRBV15	TRBJ1-4	TGTGCCACCAGCAGAGCCCTGGAGTTCTTTAATGAAAAGCTGTTTTTT	CATSRALEFFNEKLFF
TRBD1	TRBV5-1	TRBJ1-3	TGCGCCAGCAGCTCCTCGACAGGGACTGGAAACACCATATATTTT	CASSSSTGTGNTIYF
-	TRBV27	TRBJ2-7	TGTGCCAGCAGTTCGGTCAGGAGGGGCACCTACGAGCAGTACTTC	CASSSVRRGTYEQYF
-	TRBV6-1	TRBJ1-1	TGTGCCAGCAGTGACTGGACGGCGGGGAGCACTGAAGCTTTCTTT	CASSDWTAGSTEAFF
-	TRBV29-1	TRBJ1-2	TGCAGCGTTGAAGACCTTCTGACGGGGAACTATGGCTACACCTTC	CSVEDLLTGNYGYTF
TRBD1	TRBV5-1	TRBJ1-1	TGCGCCAGCACAACAGGGGGGTACACTGAAGCTTTCTTT	CASTTGGYTEAFF
TRBD2	TRBV4-2	TRBJ2-2	TGTGCCAGCAAGACGGGGGGGTCTAACACCGGGGAGCTGTTTTTT	CASKTGGSNTGELFF
-	TRBV29-1	TRBJ1-1	TGCAGCGTCGTCAGGGGGAACACTGAAGCTTTCTTT	CSVVRGNTEAFF
-	TRBV9	TRBJ2-4	TGTGCCAGCAGCGCCTTCCCAGGGCGGAACATTCAGTACTTC	CASSAFPGRNIQYF
-	TRBV4-2	TRBJ1-2	TGTGCCAGCAGCCAACGAGGGGGTGACTATGGCTACACCTTC	CASSQRGGDYGYTF
TRBD1	TRBV9	TRBJ1-2	TGTGCCAGCAGCGTAGCTAGAGGGGGCGAGAGGTACTATGGCTACACCTTC	CASSVARGGERYYGYTF
TRBD2	TRBV28	TRBJ2-7	TGTGCCAGTTTCGGGGGGGGCGACGAGCAGTACTTC	CASFGGGDEQYF
-	TRBV7-2	TRBJ2-3	TGTGCCAGCAGCTTAGGTCGGAGGCCAGATACGCAGTATTTT	CASSLGRRPDTQYF
-	TRBV4-3	TRBJ1-1	TGCGCCAGCAGCCAAGTAGCGGGTGACACTGAAGCTTTCTTT	CASSQVAGDTEAFF
-	TRBV9	TRBJ1-5	TGTGCCAGCAGCGTAGGAGGACCTACGGGGGATCAGCCCCAGCATTTT	CASSVGGPTGDQPQHF
-	TRBV20-1	TRBJ2-5	TGCAGTGCTCCTCAGCAAGAGACCCAGTACTTC	CSAPQQETQYF
-	TRBV7-2	TRBJ1-1	TGTGCCAGCAGCATAACAGGGAACACTGAAGCTTTCTTT	CASSITGNTEAFF
-	TRBV14	TRBJ1-6	TGTGCCAGCAGCCTCCGACAGAACCCTAATTCACCCCTCCACTTT	CASSLRQNPNSPLHF
-	TRBV28	TRBJ2-4	TGTGCCACCCTACCTGGCGGGGCAGCCCTCGAAAACATTCAGTACTTC	CATLPGGAALENIQYF
-	TRBV7-9	TRBJ1-4	TGTGCCAGCAGCCCTTATGGGGGCAATGAAAAACTGTTTTTT	CASSPYGGNEKLFF